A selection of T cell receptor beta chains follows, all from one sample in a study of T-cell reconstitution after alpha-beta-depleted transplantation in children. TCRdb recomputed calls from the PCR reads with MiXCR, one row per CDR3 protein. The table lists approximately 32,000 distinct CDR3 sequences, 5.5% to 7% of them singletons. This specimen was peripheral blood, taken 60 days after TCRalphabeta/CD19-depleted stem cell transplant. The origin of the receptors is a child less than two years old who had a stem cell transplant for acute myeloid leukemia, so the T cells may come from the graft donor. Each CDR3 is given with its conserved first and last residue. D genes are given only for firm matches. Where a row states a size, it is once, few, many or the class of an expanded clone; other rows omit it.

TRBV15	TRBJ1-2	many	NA	TGTGCCACCAGCAGAGAACATAGTCTCGGTCAGAATGGCTACACCTTC	CATSREHSLGQNGYTF
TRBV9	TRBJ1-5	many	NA	TGTGCCAGCAGCCCTCAGGGAGCTAGCAATCAGCCCCATCATTTT	CASSPQGASNQPHHF
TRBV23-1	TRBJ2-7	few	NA	TGCGCCAGCAGTCCGACCTACGAGCAGTACTTC	CASSPTYEQYF
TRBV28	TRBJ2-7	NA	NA	TGTGCCAGCTCAGTCCCAGGTAGCGTTAGCTACGAGCAGTACTTC	CASSVPGSVSYEQYF
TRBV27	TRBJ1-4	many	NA	TGTGCCAGCAGCCGTCAGGGGCTTAATGAAAAACTGTTTTTT	CASSRQGLNEKLFF
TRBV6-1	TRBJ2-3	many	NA	TGTGCCAGCAGTGAAGGAAGGACGCAGTATTTT	CASSEGRTQYF
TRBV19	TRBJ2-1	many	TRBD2	TGTGCCAGTAGTATAGGCGGGGGGTACAATGAGCAGTTCTTC	CASSIGGGYNEQFF
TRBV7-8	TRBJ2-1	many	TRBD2	TGTGCCAGCAGCTTAGGGGGGGGGAGTCGGTACAATGAGCAGTTCTTC	CASSLGGGSRYNEQFF
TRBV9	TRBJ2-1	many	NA	TGTGCCAGCAGCCCGGGGGCGAGCTCCTACAATGAGCAGTTCTTC	CASSPGASSYNEQFF
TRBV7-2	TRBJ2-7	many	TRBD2	TGTGCCAGCAGCTTCCGGGGGGTAGCGGACACGCCCCTCTACGAGCAGTACTTC	CASSFRGVADTPLYEQYF
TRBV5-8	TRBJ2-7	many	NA	TGTGCCAGCAGCTTACGGTACGAGCAGTACTTC	CASSLRYEQYF
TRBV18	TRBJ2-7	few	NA	TGTGCCAGCTCACCTTCTACAGGCTCCTACGAGCAGTACTTC	CASSPSTGSYEQYF
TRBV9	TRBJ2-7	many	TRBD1	TGTGCCAGCAGCCCAGACAGGGGCTTTGGCGAGCAGTACTTC	CASSPDRGFGEQYF
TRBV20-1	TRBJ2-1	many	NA	TGCAGTGCTAGAGATCGGGCGGGGCTTTTCAATGAGCAGTTCTTC	CSARDRAGLFNEQFF
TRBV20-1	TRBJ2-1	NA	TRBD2	TGCAGTGCTAGAGATGGGCGTGGCGGGGGGAACCGTGGGGCCTACAATGAGCAGTTCTTC	CSARDGRGGGNRGAYNEQFF
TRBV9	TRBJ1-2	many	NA	TGTGCCAGCAGCGTAGAAGGAGCCTATGGCTACACCTTC	CASSVEGAYGYTF
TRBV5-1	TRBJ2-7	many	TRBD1	TGCGCCAGCAGCTTGGATACAGGGGGTACCTACGAGCAGTACTTC	CASSLDTGGTYEQYF
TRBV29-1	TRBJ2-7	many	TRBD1	TGCAGCGTTGAAGAGTCGGACAGGGGTGCCTACGAGCAGTACTTC	CSVEESDRGAYEQYF
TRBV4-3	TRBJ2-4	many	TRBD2	TGCGCCAGCAGCCACGATCGGGGGGGCCGGAACATTCAGTACTTC	CASSHDRGGRNIQYF
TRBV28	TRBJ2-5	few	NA	TGTGCCAGCAGTTTCGGCCAAGAGACCCAGTACTTC	CASSFGQETQYF
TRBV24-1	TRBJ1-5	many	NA	TGTGCCACCAGACCCCGGGACAGCAATCAGCCCCAGCATTTT	CATRPRDSNQPQHF
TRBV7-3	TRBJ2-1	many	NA	TGTGCCAGCAGCTCCGGGGACCGCTCCTACAATGAGCAGTTCTTC	CASSSGDRSYNEQFF
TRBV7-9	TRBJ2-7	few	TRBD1	TGTGCCAGCAGCACCCCCCGGGACAGGGTGGTCGAGCAGTACTTC	CASSTPRDRVVEQYF
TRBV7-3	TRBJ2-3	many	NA	TGTGCCAGCAGCCCGGAGGGCACAGATACGCAGTATTTT	CASSPEGTDTQYF
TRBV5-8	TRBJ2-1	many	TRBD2	TGTGCCAGCAGTTGGACTAGCGGGCCGTACAATGAGCAGTTCTTC	CASSWTSGPYNEQFF
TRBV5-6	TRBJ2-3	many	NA	TGTGCCAGCAGCTTGAGGCGGGGAGGTGCAGATACGCAGTATTTT	CASSLRRGGADTQYF
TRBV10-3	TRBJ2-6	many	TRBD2	TGTGCCATCAGCCCGGGACTAGCGGGGGGGCCTGGGGCCAACGTCCTGACTTTC	CAISPGLAGGPGANVLTF
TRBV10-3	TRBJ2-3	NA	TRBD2	TGTGCCATCAGCAACGAAATAGCGGGGGGATCAAGATTCACAGATACGCAGTATTTT	CAISNEIAGGSRFTDTQYF
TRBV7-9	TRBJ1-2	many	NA	TGTGCCAGCAGCTTGGATGGGTACAACTATGGCTACACCTTC	CASSLDGYNYGYTF
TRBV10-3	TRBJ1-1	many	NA	TGTGCCATCAGGACCGGAGGGAACACTGAAGCTTTCTTT	CAIRTGGNTEAFF
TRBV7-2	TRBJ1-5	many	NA	TGTGCCAGCAGCTTAACCCGATGGGGCCAGCCCCAGCATTTT	CASSLTRWGQPQHF
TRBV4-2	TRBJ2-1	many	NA	TGTGCCAGCAGCCAGGACGTAGCCTACAATGAGCAGTTCTTC	CASSQDVAYNEQFF
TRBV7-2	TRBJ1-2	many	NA	TGTGCCAGCAGCTTCCCCGCCTGGAATTTTTCTAACTATGGCTACACCTTC	CASSFPAWNFSNYGYTF
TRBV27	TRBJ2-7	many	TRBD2	TGTGCCAGCAGTTTTAGCGGGCCCTCCTACGAGCAGTACTTC	CASSFSGPSYEQYF
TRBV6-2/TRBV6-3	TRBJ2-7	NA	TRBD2	TGTGCCAGCGCACAGGGACTAGCGGGTTCCTACGAGCAGTACTTC	CASAQGLAGSYEQYF
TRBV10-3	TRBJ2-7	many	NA	TGTGCCATTTTCAATATATGGTCCTACGAGCAGTACTTC	CAIFNIWSYEQYF
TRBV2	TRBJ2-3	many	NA	TGTGCCAGCAGTGAGGGGGGAGCGCGCACAGATACGCAGTATTTT	CASSEGGARTDTQYF
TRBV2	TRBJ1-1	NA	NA	TGTGCCAGCACGACGGAGAACACTGAAGCTTTCTTT	CASTTENTEAFF
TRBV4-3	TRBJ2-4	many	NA	TGCGCCAGCAGGTCCCGGGCCGAGGGAAACATTCAGTACTTC	CASRSRAEGNIQYF
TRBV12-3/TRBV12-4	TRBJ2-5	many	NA	TGTGCCAGCAGTCTAGTCCACAGAGACCAGTACTTC	CASSLVHRDQYF
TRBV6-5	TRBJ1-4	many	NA	TGTGCCAGCAGTTACTCCCAGGGGCCGGAAAAACTGTTTTTT	CASSYSQGPEKLFF
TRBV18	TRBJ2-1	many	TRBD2	TGTGCCAGCTCACCCTTAGCGGGAACCGCCGACAATGAGCAGTTCTTC	CASSPLAGTADNEQFF
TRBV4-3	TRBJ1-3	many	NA	TGCGCCAGCAGCCAAGATCTTACAGATCTTGGAAACACCATATATTTT	CASSQDLTDLGNTIYF
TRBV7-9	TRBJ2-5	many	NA	TGTGCCAGCGTGAGCGGGTCGACGGAGACCCAGTACTTC	CASVSGSTETQYF
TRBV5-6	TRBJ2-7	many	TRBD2	TGTGCCAGCAGCTTGCTAGCGGATTCAAGCAAGGGGCAGTACTTC	CASSLLADSSKGQYF
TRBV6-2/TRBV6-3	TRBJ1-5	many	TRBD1	TGTGCCAGCAGTCGAACACGACAGGGTTTGAGCAATCAGCCCCAGCATTTT	CASSRTRQGLSNQPQHF
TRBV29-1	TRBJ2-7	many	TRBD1	TGCAGCGTTTCCCCCCGGGACAGGGGGTACGAGCAGTACTTC	CSVSPRDRGYEQYF
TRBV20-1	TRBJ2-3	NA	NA	TGCTGTGCTAGAGCGGCCACCCCCCGCGGGTTTAGGATCACAGATACGCAGTATTTT	CCARAATPRGFRITDTQYF
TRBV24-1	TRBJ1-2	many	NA	TGTGCCACCAGTCGCGGGAAGGCGGGCTATGGCTACACCTTC	CATSRGKAGYGYTF
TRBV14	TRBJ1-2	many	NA	TGTGCCAGCAGCCTCTCGACAGCCTATGGCTACACCTTC	CASSLSTAYGYTF
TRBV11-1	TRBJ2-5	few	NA	TGTGCCAGCAGCTTAGTTCCGGGGATGAGAGAGACCCAGTACTTC	CASSLVPGMRETQYF
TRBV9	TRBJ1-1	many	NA	TGTGCCAGCAGCGTAGGTGGGGAGGGGCAGAACACTGAAGCTTTCTTT	CASSVGGEGQNTEAFF
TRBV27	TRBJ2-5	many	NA	TGTGCCAGCAGTCCCCTGGACAGAAGAGAAGAGACCCAGTACTTC	CASSPLDRREETQYF
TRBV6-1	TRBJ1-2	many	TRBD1	TGTGCCAGCACCCTTGGACAGGGAGTCTACACCTTC	CASTLGQGVYTF
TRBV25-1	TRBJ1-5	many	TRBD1	TGTGCCAGCAGGTCACAGGGGGCTAGGCAGCCCCAGCATTTT	CASRSQGARQPQHF
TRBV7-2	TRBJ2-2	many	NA	TGTGCCAGCAGCCCCCGAAGGGCGAACACCGGGGAGCTGTTTTTT	CASSPRRANTGELFF
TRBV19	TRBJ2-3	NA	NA	TGTGCCAGTAGTATCTATTTCACAGATACGCAGTATTTT	CASSIYFTDTQYF
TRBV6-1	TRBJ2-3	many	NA	TGTGCCAGCAGTGAAGCGCTTCAGGATACGCAGTATTTT	CASSEALQDTQYF
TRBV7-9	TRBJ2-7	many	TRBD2	TGTGCCAGCAGCTTAGTCTTGGGGACTAGCACGCATTACGAGCAGTACTTC	CASSLVLGTSTHYEQYF